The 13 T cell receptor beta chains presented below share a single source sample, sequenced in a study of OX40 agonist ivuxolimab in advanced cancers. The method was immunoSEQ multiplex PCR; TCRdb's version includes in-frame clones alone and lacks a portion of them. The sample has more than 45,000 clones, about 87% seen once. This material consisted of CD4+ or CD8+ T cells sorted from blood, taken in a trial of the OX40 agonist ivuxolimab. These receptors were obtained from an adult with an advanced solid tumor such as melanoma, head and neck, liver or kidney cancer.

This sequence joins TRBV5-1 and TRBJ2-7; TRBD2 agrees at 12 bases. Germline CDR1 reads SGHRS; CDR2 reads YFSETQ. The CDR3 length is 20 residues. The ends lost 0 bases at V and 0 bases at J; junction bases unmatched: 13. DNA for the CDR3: TGCGCCAGCAGCTTGGGCCTAGGACTAGCGGGGAGATACAGCTCCTACGAGCAGTACTTC. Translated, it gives CASSLGLGLAGRYSSYEQYF.

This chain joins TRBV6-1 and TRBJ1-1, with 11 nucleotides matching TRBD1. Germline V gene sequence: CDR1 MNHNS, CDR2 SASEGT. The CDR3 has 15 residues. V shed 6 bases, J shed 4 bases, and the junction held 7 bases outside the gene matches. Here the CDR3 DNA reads TGTGCCAGCAGGGCCGGGACAGGGGGTGGCACTGAAGCTTTCTTT. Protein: CASRAGTGGGTEAFF.

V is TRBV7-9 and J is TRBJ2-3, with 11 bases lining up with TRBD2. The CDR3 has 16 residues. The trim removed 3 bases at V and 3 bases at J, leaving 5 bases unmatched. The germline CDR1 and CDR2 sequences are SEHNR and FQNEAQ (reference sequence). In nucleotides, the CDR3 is TGTGCCAGCAGCTTGGGGTCTAGCGGGGGGACAGATACGCAGTATTTT. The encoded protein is CASSLGSSGGTDTQYF.

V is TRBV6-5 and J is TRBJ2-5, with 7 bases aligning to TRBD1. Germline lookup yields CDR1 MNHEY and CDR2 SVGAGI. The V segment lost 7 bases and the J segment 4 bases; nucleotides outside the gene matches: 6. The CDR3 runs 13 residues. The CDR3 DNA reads TGTGCCAGCACCGGGACAGCCTTAGAGACCCAGTACTTC. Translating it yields CASTGTALETQYF.

The CDR3, as DNA: TGTGCCAGCAGCTTGTTCGACAGGGGGGTTTATGGCTACACCTTC. Its protein product is CASSLFDRGVYGYTF. The chain has TRBV5-4 and TRBJ1-2; TRBD1 matches 9 bases. In germline, CDR1 is SGHNT, CDR2 YYREEE (reference sequence). J was trimmed by 5 bases and V by 1 base; bases with no gene match: 6. The CDR3 runs to 15 residues.

As DNA, the CDR3 is TGTGCCAGTACCAGGGGGACAGTGAACACCGGGGAGCTGTTTTTT. Protein: CASTRGTVNTGELFF. The V gene is TRBV19, the J gene TRBJ2-2, with 7 bases that match TRBD1. CDR3 length: 15 amino acids. Trimming cost V 7 bases and J 1 base; bases outside gene matches: 6. Germline CDR1 and CDR2: LNHDA and SQIVND (reference sequence).

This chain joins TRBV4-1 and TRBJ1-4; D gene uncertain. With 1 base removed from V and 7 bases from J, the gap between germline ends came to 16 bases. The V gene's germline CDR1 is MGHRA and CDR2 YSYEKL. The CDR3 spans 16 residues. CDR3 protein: CASSQGLAGIPEKLFF. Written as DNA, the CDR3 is TGCGCCAGCAGCCAAGGGCTCGCCGGGATTCCTGAAAAACTGTTTTTT.

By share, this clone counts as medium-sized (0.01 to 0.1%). CDR3 in amino acids: CASRNGVNEQFF. In DNA, the CDR3 is TGCGCCAGCCGTAACGGGGTCAATGAGCAGTTCTTC. This sequence joins TRBV4-1 and TRBJ2-1; D possibly corresponds to TRBD2 (5 bases). The ends were cut back, 8 bases at V and 6 bases at J, with 11 bases in the middle. Germline V gives CDR1 MGHRA, CDR2 YSYEKL. CDR3 length: 12 amino acids.

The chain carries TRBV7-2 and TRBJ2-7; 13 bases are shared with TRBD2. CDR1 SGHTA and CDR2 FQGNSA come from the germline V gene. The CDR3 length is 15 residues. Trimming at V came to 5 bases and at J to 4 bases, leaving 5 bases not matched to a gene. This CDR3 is CASSRTSGGGYEQYF. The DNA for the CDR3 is TGTGCCAGCAGCCGTACTAGCGGGGGGGGTTACGAGCAGTACTTC.

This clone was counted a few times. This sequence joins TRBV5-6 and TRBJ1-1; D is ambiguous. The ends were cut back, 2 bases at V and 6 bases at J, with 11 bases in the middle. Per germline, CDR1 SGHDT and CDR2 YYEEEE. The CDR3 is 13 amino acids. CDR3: CASSLERTPEAFF. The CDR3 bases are TGTGCCAGCAGCTTAGAGAGGACTCCTGAAGCTTTCTTT.

Here the CDR3 reads CASSLWDRATDTQYF. In DNA, the CDR3 is TGCGCCAGCAGCCTATGGGACAGGGCCACAGATACGCAGTATTTT. The rearrangement links TRBV5-1 to TRBJ2-3; 9 bases are shared with TRBD1. After removal of 4 bases from V and 2 bases from J, the junction contained 5 bases not matched to a gene. Germline V lookup: CDR1 SGHRS, CDR2 YFSETQ. The CDR3 runs 15 residues.

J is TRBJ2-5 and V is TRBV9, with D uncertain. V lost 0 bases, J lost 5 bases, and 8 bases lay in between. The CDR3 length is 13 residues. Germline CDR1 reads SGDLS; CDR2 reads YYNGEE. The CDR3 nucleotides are TGTGCCAGCAGCGTAGTCTTGGGGGAGACCCAGTACTTC. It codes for CASSVVLGETQYF.

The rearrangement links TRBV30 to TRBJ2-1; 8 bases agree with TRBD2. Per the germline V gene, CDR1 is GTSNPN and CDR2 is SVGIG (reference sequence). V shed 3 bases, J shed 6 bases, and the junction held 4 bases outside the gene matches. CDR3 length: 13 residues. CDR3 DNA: TGTGCCTGGAGAAGCGGGGGCTTCAATGAGCAGTTCTTC. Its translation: CAWRSGGFNEQFF.